These 7 T cell receptor beta chains share one sample of origin, sequenced in a study of shared clonotypes between healthy human individuals. Profiling relied on immunoSEQ multiplex PCR, and the TCRdb table lists in-frame clones only, not all of them. This table has millions of clones, roughly 96% appearing once. Sequences were obtained from naive CD4+ T cells sorted from blood. Sample subset: CD45RA+ positively selected. These receptors were taken from a man younger than 35 in good health.

This chain joins TRBV15 and TRBJ2-1; tentative D call: TRBD2 (5 bases). Trimming took 0 bases from V and 4 from J, leaving 13 bases between them. Germline assignment: CDR1 LNHNV and CDR2 YYDKDF (reference sequence). The CDR3 contains 16 residues. CDR3 bases: TGTGCCACCAGCAGAGAAGGACTGGGCCGATACAATGAGCAGTTCTTC. Its protein is CATSREGLGRYNEQFF.

This clone occurred once. The chain uses TRBV4-3 and TRBJ2-7; 7 nucleotides line up with TRBD2. J gave up 5 bases and V 0 bases, and 10 bases lay outside the gene matches. This CDR3 contains 16 residues. CDR1 is LGHNA and CDR2 is YSLEER in the germline V gene. The CDR3 DNA reads TGCGCCAGCAGCCAAGATCTCAGGGCGGGAGCCCACGAGCAGTACTTC. Its protein product is CASSQDLRAGAHEQYF.

The genes are TRBV11-2 and TRBJ2-5, with D tentatively TRBD1 or TRBD2 (6 bases each). V gave up 6 bases and J gave up 4 bases, with 21 bases separating them. CDR1 SGHAT and CDR2 FQNNGV come from the germline V gene. CDR3 size: 16 residues. Here the CDR3 DNA reads TGTGCCAGCAGTTACCCCGAGGGGGGTCAGAGAGAGACCCAGTACTTC. Translated: CASSYPEGGQRETQYF.

Worth noting for this clone: Other DNA sequences in this sample translate to the same CDR3. This chain links TRBV5-1 with TRBJ2-5; either TRBD1 or TRBD2 may supply D (5 bases each). CDR1 and CDR2 from the germline V gene are SGHRS and YFSETQ. The CDR3 has 13 amino acids. The germline V and J ends were trimmed by 4 bases and 1 base, with 8 bases remaining between them. The CDR3 is CASSGGSQETQYF. The CDR3 nucleotides read TGCGCCAGCAGCGGGGGATCCCAAGAGACCCAGTACTTC.

The J gene is TRBJ2-7, the V gene TRBV4-3, with D unclear. Trimming took off 2 bases at V and 2 bases at J, with 10 bases between the two ends. Germline V lookup: CDR1 LGHNA, CDR2 YSLEER. The CDR3 extends over 14 amino acids. CDR3 nucleotide sequence: TGCGCCAGCAGCCAATTTTTCGATACCTACGAGCAGTACTTC. Its protein product is CASSQFFDTYEQYF.

V gene TRBV28 combines with J gene TRBJ2-4; 7 nucleotides line up with TRBD2. The CDR3 has 16 residues. V lost 3 bases to trimming and J lost 9 bases; unmatched junction nucleotides: 14. Germline V gives CDR1 MDHEN, CDR2 SYDVKM. Here the CDR3 reads CASSLGSGNSHPIQYF. Written as DNA, the CDR3 is TGTGCCAGCAGTTTGGGGAGCGGGAACTCCCACCCCATTCAGTACTTC.

Many counts were recorded for this clone. V and J are TRBV7-9 and TRBJ1-1, with 7 bases lining up with TRBD1. The CDR3 spans 14 residues. In germline, CDR1 is SEHNR, CDR2 FQNEAQ (reference sequence). With V trimmed by 4 bases and J by 4 bases, 6 bases remained unmatched. In nucleotides, the CDR3 is TGTGCCAGCAGCTCCCGACAGGGTATCACTGAAGCTTTCTTT. Its translation is CASSSRQGITEAFF.